The 27 T cell receptor beta chains reported below all come from one sample, sequenced in a study of blood T cell repertoires in COVID-19. Using immunoSEQ multiplex PCR, the repertoire was profiled, and TCRdb retains in-frame clones only, with some absent. The sample has around 190,000 clones; around 84% are singletons. Sequenced material: peripheral blood. Source of these receptors: a woman older than 75 with acute or convalescent COVID-19.

This clone was seen only a few times. The genes are TRBV7-3 and TRBJ2-3; 7 positions agree with TRBD2. Germline trimming cut 2 bases from V and 4 bases from J; bases unmatched to any gene: 3. There are 14 residues in the CDR3. Germline V gene data show CDR1 as SGHTA and CDR2 as FQGTGA. This chain's CDR3 is CASSLRREADTQYF. The CDR3 DNA reads as TGTGCCAGCAGCTTACGTCGGGAGGCAGATACGCAGTATTTT.

This clone is a singleton in its sample. J is TRBJ2-7 and V is TRBV7-2; D possibly corresponds to TRBD1 (6 bases). Germline lookup yields CDR1 SGHTA and CDR2 FQGNSA. The CDR3 contains 16 residues. V gave up 4 bases and J gave up 2 bases, with 18 bases separating them. CDR3 nucleotide sequence: TGTGCCAGCAGCTGGCAACAGGGAACCCAAACCTACGAGCAGTACTTC. This encodes CASSWQQGTQTYEQYF.

The rearrangement joins TRBV18 to TRBJ1-1; 7 nucleotides match TRBD1. CDR3 length equals 11 residues. With 4 bases clipped from V and 8 bases from J, the junction kept 1 base outside the gene matches. CDR1 and CDR2 (germline): KGHSH, LQKENI. CDR3 nucleotide sequence: TGTGCCAGCTCACAACAGGGGGAAGCTTTCTTT. Its protein is CASSQQGEAFF.

V gene TRBV10-3 combines with J gene TRBJ2-2; the match to TRBD1 covers 9 bases. The CDR3 consists of 15 residues. Unmatched junction bases numbered 5, after V lost 2 bases and J lost 7 bases. CDR1 is ENHRY, CDR2 SYGVKD, per germline. The CDR3 region has the DNA TGTGCCATCAGTGAGACAGGGGGCGCCGGCGGGGAGCTGTTTTTT. Translation gives CAISETGGAGGELFF.

This sequence joins TRBV5-1 and TRBJ2-6; D is possibly TRBD1 (6 bases). V lost 4 bases and J 2 bases, leaving 10 bases between the germline ends. Germline loops: CDR1 SGHRS, CDR2 YFSETQ. The CDR3 spans 15 residues. Here the CDR3 DNA reads TGCGCCAGCAGCCCGTCAGGGGCTGGGGCCAACGTCCTGACTTTC. Translation: CASSPSGAGANVLTF.

The chain links TRBV18 to TRBJ1-5; D unresolved. V was shortened by 4 bases and J by 5 bases, with 12 bases between the two germline ends. Germline V gives CDR1 KGHSH, CDR2 LQKENI. The CDR3 length is 14 residues. The CDR3 DNA reads TGTGCCAGCTCACAACCTCCATCGGATCAGCCCCAGCATTTT. Protein product: CASSQPPSDQPQHF.

The chain is built from TRBV5-1 and TRBJ1-1; 7 bases map to TRBD1. CDR3 length: 14 amino acids. The trim removed 8 bases at V and 1 base at J, leaving 8 bases unmatched. CDR1 and CDR2 from the germline V gene are SGHRS and YFSETQ. The CDR3 reads CARLTGATNTEAFF. The CDR3 DNA reads as TGCGCCAGGTTAACAGGGGCGACGAACACTGAAGCTTTCTTT.

The chain joins TRBV7-9 to TRBJ1-2; maybe TRBD1 (5 bases). Per the germline V gene, CDR1 is SEHNR and CDR2 is FQNEAQ (reference sequence). This CDR3 is built from 12 residues. V gave up 5 bases and J gave up 4 bases, with 8 bases separating them. The CDR3 reads CASSRGSYGYTF. The CDR3, as DNA: TGTGCCAGCAGCCGGGGGAGCTATGGCTACACCTTC.

The chain recombines TRBV5-1 with TRBJ2-7; D may be TRBD1 (5 bases). Trimming shortened V by 1 base and J by 3 bases, and 14 bases separated the two germline ends. There are 15 residues in the CDR3. Per germline, CDR1 SGHRS and CDR2 YFSETQ. The DNA of the CDR3 is TGCGCCAGCAGCTTGATGGCAGGGTACCTCTACGAGCAGTACTTC. This encodes CASSLMAGYLYEQYF.

This clone occurred a few times. J is TRBJ1-5 and V is TRBV6-4, with TRBD1 as a possible D gene (5 bases). Trimming stripped 3 bases from V and 4 bases from J, with 10 bases between. The CDR3 consists of 14 residues. Germline CDR1 is MRHNA and CDR2 is SNTAGT. CDR3 sequence reads: CASSERGENQPQHF. The CDR3 DNA reads TGTGCCAGCAGTGAGCGGGGGGAGAATCAGCCCCAGCATTTT.

V gene TRBV9 combines with J gene TRBJ2-7, with 7 bases identical to TRBD1. The junction had 7 bases not matched to a gene; V was cut back by 4 bases and J by 3 bases. In germline, CDR1 is SGDLS, CDR2 YYNGEE. The CDR3 loop spans 14 amino acids. CDR3 coding DNA: TGTGCCAGCAGCCCGGGGACAGTCGGCTACGAGCAGTACTTC. Translating it yields CASSPGTVGYEQYF.

The chain employs TRBV2 and TRBJ1-1; 7 nucleotides agree with TRBD1. Germline loops: CDR1 SNHLY, CDR2 FYNNEI. After removal of 6 bases from V and 4 bases from J, the junction contained 5 bases not matched to a gene. CDR3 length: 13 residues. In DNA form, the CDR3 reads TGTGCCAGCAGCCCGACAGGGTTCACTGAAGCTTTCTTT. As protein: CASSPTGFTEAFF.

The chain employs TRBV19 and TRBJ2-7; D unclear. The V end lost 3 bases, the J end lost 0 bases, and 6 bases lay between the germline ends. Per the germline V gene, CDR1 is LNHDA and CDR2 is SQIVND (reference sequence). The CDR3 contains 13 residues. The CDR3 loop reads CASSITRSYEQYF. Here the CDR3 DNA reads TGTGCCAGTAGTATCACGCGCTCCTACGAGCAGTACTTC.

V is TRBV12-3 or TRBV12-4 and J is TRBJ1-1; D unclear. CDR3 length: 11 residues. V gave up 6 bases and J gave up 3 bases, with 5 bases separating them. The CDR3 loop is CASSRYTEAFF. DNA of the CDR3: TGTGCCAGCAGCCGGTACACTGAAGCTTTCTTT.

The chain has TRBV4-3 and TRBJ1-2; D is unclear. The V and J ends lost 0 bases and 7 bases respectively, with 18 bases between them. CDR3 length: 16 amino acids. CDR1 is LGHNA, CDR2 YSLEER, per germline. The CDR3 is CASSQDVNVRVIGYTF. The CDR3 nucleotides read TGCGCCAGCAGCCAAGATGTAAATGTTCGGGTTATTGGCTACACCTTC.

This clone was counted between two and nine times. The chain couples TRBV2 to TRBJ2-5; TRBD2 matches at 8 bases. This CDR3 has 12 amino acids. The junction had 10 bases not matched to a gene; V was cut back by 7 bases and J by 12 bases. Germline loops: CDR1 SNHLY, CDR2 FYNNEI. The CDR3 region has the DNA TGTGCCAGCACCCGAGGAGAGCGGGGGAAGTACTTC. Translation gives CASTRGERGKYF.

This chain uses TRBV5-6 with TRBJ2-2, with D perhaps matching TRBD2 (6 bases). CDR1 is SGHDT, CDR2 YYEEEE, per germline. The CDR3 contains 16 residues. V was clipped by 0 bases and J by 4 bases, with 13 bases between them. CDR3 in amino acids: CASSLDPGVSTGELFF. CDR3 nucleotide sequence: TGTGCCAGCAGCTTGGATCCGGGAGTTAGCACCGGGGAGCTGTTTTTT. The variable domain in full, with the rest retrieved from reference TRBV5-6 and TRBJ2-2, is DAGVTQSPTHLIKTRGQQVTLRCSPKSGHDTVSWYQQALGQGPQFIFQYYEEEERQRGNFPDRFSGHQFPNYSSELNVNALLLGDSALYLCASSLDPGVSTGELFFGEGSRLTVL.

CDR3 in amino acids: CASSLGAGELVAFF. CDR3 DNA sequence: TGCGCCAGCAGCTTGGGGGCAGGGGAGTTAGTAGCTTTCTTT. The chain joins TRBV5-1 to TRBJ1-1, with D maybe TRBD1 (6 bases). Trimming pared 0 bases from V and 10 bases from J, leaving 16 bases between. The CDR3 sequence is 14 residues long. From germline, CDR1 is SGHRS and CDR2 YFSETQ.

V gene TRBV6-5 combines with J gene TRBJ1-1, with no clear D. V lost 2 bases to trimming and J lost 8 bases, with 9 bases between them. Germline CDR1 is MNHEY and CDR2 is SVGAGI. The CDR3 consists of 12 residues. The CDR3 reads CASSYLAGEAFF. CDR3 coding DNA: TGTGCCAGCAGTTACCTGGCAGGAGAAGCTTTCTTT.

This chain connects TRBV5-1 to TRBJ2-5, with unresolved D. With 1 base removed from V and 5 bases from J, the gap between germline ends came to 12 bases. Per the germline V gene, CDR1 is SGHRS and CDR2 is YFSETQ. The CDR3 is made up of 14 amino acids. The CDR3 spells CASSLYPGVETQYF. The CDR3, as DNA: TGCGCCAGCAGCTTGTACCCCGGTGTGGAGACCCAGTACTTC.

This chain links TRBV5-1 with TRBJ2-3; 9 bases map to TRBD2. This CDR3 spans 16 amino acids. Germline CDR1 reads SGHRS; CDR2 reads YFSETQ. The ends lost 0 bases at V and 7 bases at J; junction bases unmatched: 9. The CDR3 DNA follows: TGCGCCAGCAGCTTGGCAGGCGGGAGGGCCGTGCATACGCAGTATTTT. Protein product: CASSLAGGRAVHTQYF.

V usage is TRBV18 and J usage is TRBJ2-5, with 10 nucleotides matching TRBD1. Losses at the gene ends were 5 bases for V and 5 bases for J; bases not matched to a gene: 8. The germline V gene encodes CDR1 KGHSH and CDR2 LQKENI. CDR3 length: 15 residues. This chain's CDR3 is CASSAGQGILETQYF. The CDR3 nucleotides are TGTGCCAGCTCAGCGGGACAGGGGATTCTGGAGACCCAGTACTTC.

This chain links TRBV28 with TRBJ1-3; TRBD1 aligns across 9 bases. The germline gives CDR1 MDHEN, CDR2 SYDVKM. The CDR3 has 19 amino acids. V lost 3 bases to trimming and J lost 0 bases; unmatched junction nucleotides: 12. CDR3 in amino acids: CASSFPPGTGRNSGNTIYF. The CDR3 DNA follows: TGTGCCAGCAGTTTTCCTCCCGGGACAGGGAGGAACTCTGGAAACACCATATATTTT.

V is TRBV5-1 and J is TRBJ2-7; 8 bases line up with TRBD1. Germline V gene data show CDR1 as SGHRS and CDR2 as YFSETQ. The J segment lost 2 bases and the V segment lost 0 bases, leaving 4 bases of the junction unmatched. This CDR3 has 15 residues. The CDR3 region has the DNA TGCGCCAGCAGCTTGGCCGGGACAGGACCCTACGAGCAGTACTTC. Its translation is CASSLAGTGPYEQYF.

With regard to this clone: Other DNA sequences in the sample encode the same CDR3. The chain recombines TRBV14 with TRBJ2-1; 7 positions agree with TRBD2. Germline V lookup: CDR1 SGHDN, CDR2 FVKESK. Trimming cost V 4 bases and J 7 bases; bases outside gene matches: 10. The CDR3 has 15 amino acids. The CDR3 DNA reads as TGTGCCAGCAGCCTGAGACTAGCTGGGGTGAATGAGCAGTTCTTC. Translation: CASSLRLAGVNEQFF.

This clone was seen only a few times. The V call is TRBV6-5, the J call TRBJ1-5; the match to TRBD1 covers 8 bases. Looked up from germline, CDR1 is MNHEY and CDR2 is SVGAGI. The CDR3 sequence is 14 residues long. Trimming removed 6 bases from V and 2 bases from J; junction bases left unmatched: 3. The CDR3 DNA follows: TGTGCCAGCAGCGCGGACAGGGGCAATCAGCCCCAGCATTTT. Protein: CASSADRGNQPQHF.

This clone was seen just once. This chain joins TRBV4-3 and TRBJ2-3, with 7 bases lining up with TRBD2. The germline V gene encodes CDR1 LGHNA and CDR2 YSLEER. The CDR3 spans 14 residues. Germline trimming cut 2 bases from V and 5 bases from J; bases unmatched to any gene: 4. The CDR3 here is CASSQLRERDTQYF. For the CDR3, the DNA is TGCGCCAGCAGCCAACTGCGGGAGAGAGATACGCAGTATTTT.